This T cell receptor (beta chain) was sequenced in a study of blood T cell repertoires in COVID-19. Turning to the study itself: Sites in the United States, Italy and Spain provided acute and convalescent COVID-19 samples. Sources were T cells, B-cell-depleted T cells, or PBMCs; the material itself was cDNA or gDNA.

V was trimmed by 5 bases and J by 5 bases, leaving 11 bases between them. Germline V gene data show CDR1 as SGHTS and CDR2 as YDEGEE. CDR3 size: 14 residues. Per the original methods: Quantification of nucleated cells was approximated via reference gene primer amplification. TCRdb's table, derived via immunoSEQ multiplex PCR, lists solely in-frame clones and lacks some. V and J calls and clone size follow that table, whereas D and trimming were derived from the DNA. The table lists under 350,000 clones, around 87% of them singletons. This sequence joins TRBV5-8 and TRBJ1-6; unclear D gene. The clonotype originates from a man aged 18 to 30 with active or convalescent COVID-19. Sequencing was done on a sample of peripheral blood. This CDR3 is CASSPDWDNSPLHF. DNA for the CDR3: TGTGCCAGCAGTCCGGACTGGGATAATTCACCCCTCCACTTT.